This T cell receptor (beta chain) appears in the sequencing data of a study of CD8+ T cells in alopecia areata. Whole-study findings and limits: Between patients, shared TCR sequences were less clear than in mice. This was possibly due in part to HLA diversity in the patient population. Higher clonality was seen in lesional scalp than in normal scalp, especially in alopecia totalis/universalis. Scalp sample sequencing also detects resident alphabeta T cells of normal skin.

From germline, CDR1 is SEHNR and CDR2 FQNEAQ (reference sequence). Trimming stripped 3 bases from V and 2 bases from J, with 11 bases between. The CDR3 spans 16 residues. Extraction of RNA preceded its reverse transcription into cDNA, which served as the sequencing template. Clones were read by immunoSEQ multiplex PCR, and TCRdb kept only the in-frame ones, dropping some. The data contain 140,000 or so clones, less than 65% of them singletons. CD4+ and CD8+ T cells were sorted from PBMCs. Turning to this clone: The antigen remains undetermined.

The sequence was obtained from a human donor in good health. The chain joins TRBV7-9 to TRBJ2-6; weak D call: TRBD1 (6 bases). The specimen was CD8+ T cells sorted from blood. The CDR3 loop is CASSLGTGPGANVLTF. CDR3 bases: TGTGCCAGCAGCTTGGGCACAGGGCCTGGGGCCAACGTCCTGACTTTC.